Following are 31 T cell receptor beta chains from one sample sequenced in a study of T cells in Graves' hyperthyroidism and ophthalmopathy. It was RNA transcripts that yielded the amplified TCR beta CDR3 regions. HTBI primers were the set used in a first-round RT-PCR of the TCR CDR3. TCRdb re-derived calls from the multiplex PCR reads in MiXCR, one entry per CDR3 protein. This sample yields about 520,000 distinct CDR3 sequences, of which less than 25% are seen a single time; approximately 11% belongs to the top ten. The sequencing input was blood. These TCRs come from a woman aged 25 to 39 with Graves' ophthalmopathy.

This clonotype was seen repeatedly, ten times or more. V gene TRBV7-2 combines with J gene TRBJ1-1; D might be TRBD1 (5 bases). The CDR3 is 13 residues long. Trimming pared 8 bases from V and 4 bases from J, leaving 14 bases between. CDR1 SGHTA and CDR2 FQGNSA come from the germline V gene. The CDR3 sequence: CASRDSSLTEAFF. The CDR3 DNA reads as TGTGCCAGCCGTGACAGTTCCCTCACTGAAGCTTTCTTT.

The table lists this clonotype with a few counts. This chain connects TRBV6-1 to TRBJ1-1, with D unclear. V lost 5 bases, J lost 0 bases, and 7 bases lay in between. Germline CDR1 MNHNS, CDR2 SASEGT. The CDR3 spans 13 residues. CDR3 nucleotide sequence: TGTGCCAGCAGTCATGTGATGAACACTGAAGCTTTCTTT. Protein product: CASSHVMNTEAFF.

Ten or more counts support this clonotype. The chain combines TRBV6-5 with TRBJ2-7, with D perhaps assigned TRBD1 or TRBD2 (6 bases each). CDR3 length: 14 amino acids. Trimming removed 6 bases from V and 2 bases from J, with 14 bases in between. Germline assignment: CDR1 MNHEY and CDR2 SVGAGI. In DNA form, the CDR3 reads TGTGCCAGCAGCTTACAGGGACTGACCTACGAGCAGTACTTC. It encodes CASSLQGLTYEQYF.

Many counts were recorded for this clonotype. The chain joins TRBV12-3 or TRBV12-4 to TRBJ2-7, with TRBD1 as a possible D gene (8 bases). The CDR3 consists of 14 residues. V was cut by 3 bases and J by 6 bases, with 15 bases left in between. CDR3 bases: TGTGCCAGCAGTTTCACGGACAGGGAGGGCGAGCAGTACTTC. Amino acids: CASSFTDREGEQYF.

This clonotype was seen at least ten times. The chain couples TRBV9 to TRBJ2-5, with D tentatively TRBD1 or TRBD2 (5 bases each). CDR1 SGDLS and CDR2 YYNGEE come from the germline V gene. The CDR3 consists of 16 residues. Trimming shortened V by 7 bases and J by 0 bases, and 19 bases separated the two germline ends. For the CDR3, the DNA is TGTGCCAGCTCCCTCCGGGACGGAAAGTACCAAGAGACCCAGTACTTC. Protein: CASSLRDGKYQETQYF.

This clonotype was seen ten or more times. V and J are TRBV28 and TRBJ2-7, with 8 bases fitting TRBD1. The CDR3 contains 17 residues. With V trimmed by 4 bases and J by 1 base, 12 bases remained unmatched. Germline CDR1 reads MDHEN; CDR2 reads SYDVKM. CDR3 protein: CASSSLPRDRRSYEQYF. The CDR3 coding sequence is TGTGCCAGCAGTTCCCTACCCCGGGACAGGCGTTCCTACGAGCAGTACTTC. Full variable domain (remainder filled in from reference TRBV28 and TRBJ2-7): DVKVTQSSRYLVKRTGEKVFLECVQDMDHENMFWYRQDPGLGLRLIYFSYDVKMKEKGDIPEGYSVSREKKERFSLILESASTNQTSMYLCASSSLPRDRRSYEQYFGPGTRLTVT.

This CDR3 reads CSANRETREQYF. CDR3 DNA sequence: TGCAGTGCTAACCGGGAGACCCGAGAGCAGTACTTC. This sequence joins TRBV20-1 and TRBJ2-7, with D possibly TRBD2 on 6 matching bases. Germline V gene lookup returns CDR1 DFQATT and CDR2 SNEGSKA (reference sequence). The CDR3 totals 12 residues. Between the trimmed V and J ends, which lost 4 bases and 7 bases, there was a span of 14 bases.

Note on this clonotype: This may be a read error: a much more frequent sequence differs by one nucleotide. V gene TRBV28 combines with J gene TRBJ1-2; D not certain. Trimming removed 2 bases at V and 4 bases at J, with 11 bases between. The CDR3 is 14 amino acids. In germline, CDR1 is MDHEN, CDR2 SYDVKM. The CDR3 nucleotides read TGTGCCAGCAGTTTAATCAGAGCTATCTATGGCTACACCTTC. Encoded protein: CASSLIRAIYGYTF.

In its sample, this clonotype was seen a few times. The chain joins TRBV9 to TRBJ2-7; TRBD2 agrees at 8 bases. Germline assignment: CDR1 SGDLS and CDR2 YYNGEE. The J segment lost 3 bases and the V segment lost 0 bases, leaving 5 bases of the junction unmatched. The CDR3 is made up of 15 amino acids. The CDR3 loop is CASSVDNSGNYEQYF. CDR3 coding DNA: TGTGCCAGCAGCGTAGACAATAGCGGGAACTACGAGCAGTACTTC.

V usage is TRBV19 and J usage is TRBJ2-7; TRBD1 matches at 7 bases. This CDR3 spans 15 amino acids. V shed 5 bases, J shed 4 bases, and the junction held 11 bases outside the gene matches. CDR1 is LNHDA and CDR2 is SQIVND in the germline V gene (reference sequence). CDR3 in amino acids: CASSSTGEGVYEQYF. Written as DNA, the CDR3 is TGTGCCAGTAGTTCTACAGGGGAAGGGGTATACGAGCAGTACTTC.

This clonotype was seen a few times. The chain is built from TRBV6-2 or TRBV6-3 and TRBJ2-7, with D uncertain. Germline loops: CDR1 MNHEY, CDR2 SVGEGT. CDR3 length: 15 residues. V lost 0 bases and J lost 0, with 9 bases in between. The CDR3 sequence: CASSYSQEPSYEQYF. CDR3 nucleotide sequence: TGTGCCAGCAGTTACTCGCAGGAGCCCTCCTACGAGCAGTACTTC.

V and J are TRBV6-1 and TRBJ2-7; D assignment may be TRBD1 or TRBD2 (5 bases each). The length of the CDR3 is 14 residues. V was pared by 6 bases and J by 3 bases, with 15 bases between. The germline gives CDR1 MNHNS, CDR2 SASEGT. CDR3 DNA: TGTGCCAGCAGAAATCCGGGACCCGGCTACGAGCAGTACTTC. Amino acid sequence: CASRNPGPGYEQYF.

This clonotype was found a few times. The V and J genes are TRBV5-1 and TRBJ2-7; D gene uncertain. Germline V gives CDR1 SGHRS, CDR2 YFSETQ. Deletions cut 4 bases from V and 2 bases from J, with 10 bases between. CDR3 size: 13 residues. Here the CDR3 reads CASSGMGTYEQYF. The CDR3 region has the DNA TGCGCCAGCAGCGGGATGGGAACCTACGAGCAGTACTTC.

The chain recombines TRBV5-1 with TRBJ1-1, with a tentative D call TRBD1 (6 bases). Trimming took off 0 bases at V and 3 bases at J, with 12 bases between the two ends. The CDR3 sequence is 15 residues long. CDR1 SGHRS and CDR2 YFSETQ come from the germline V gene. CDR3 sequence: CASSLAYREDTEAFF. The CDR3 nucleotides read TGCGCCAGCAGCTTGGCCTACAGGGAGGACACTGAAGCTTTCTTT.

J is TRBJ2-5 and V is TRBV13, with TRBD1 matching over 7 bases. This CDR3 spans 13 amino acids. Germline lookup yields CDR1 PRHDT and CDR2 FYEKMQ (reference sequence). Germline trimming cut 5 bases from V and 6 bases from J; bases unmatched to any gene: 6. The CDR3 reads CASSTDRAQTQYF. For the CDR3, the DNA is TGTGCCAGCAGCACTGACAGGGCCCAGACCCAGTACTTC.

The chain carries TRBV6-1 and TRBJ2-3; 7 bases are a match to TRBD2. CDR1 and CDR2 (germline): MNHNS, SASEGT. This CDR3 contains 11 residues. With V trimmed by 7 bases and J by 6 bases, 1 base remained unmatched. The CDR3 protein is CASMRGDTQYF. CDR3 bases: TGTGCCAGCATGCGGGGGGATACGCAGTATTTT.

This rearrangement joins TRBV9 to TRBJ1-6; D is uncertain. CDR3 size: 12 residues. The germline V gene encodes CDR1 SGDLS and CDR2 YYNGEE. The V gene lost 7 bases and the J gene lost 5 bases, with 7 bases spanning the gap. CDR3 amino acids: CASQRDNSPLHF. Here the CDR3 DNA reads TGTGCCAGCCAAAGGGATAATTCACCCCTCCACTTT.

The V gene is TRBV12-5, the J gene TRBJ1-5; unclear D gene. There are 13 residues in the CDR3. The germline gives CDR1 LGHNT, CDR2 FRNRAP. Trimming removed 2 bases at V and 4 bases at J, with 6 bases between. The CDR3 region is CASGLTTNQPQHF. In DNA form, the CDR3 reads TGTGCTAGTGGTTTGACAACTAATCAGCCCCAGCATTTT.

This clonotype was seen ten or more times. The rearrangement uses TRBV12-3 or TRBV12-4 and TRBJ2-3, with TRBD2 identical over 13 bases. This CDR3 has 16 amino acids. V shed 6 bases, J shed 2 bases, and the junction held 5 bases outside the gene matches. The CDR3 DNA reads TGTGCCAGCAGGAAGGGGACTAGCGGGGTCACAGATACGCAGTATTTT. Encoded protein: CASRKGTSGVTDTQYF.

This clonotype was observed many times. The chain employs TRBV5-1 and TRBJ2-7; D might be TRBD1 (5 bases). The CDR3 runs to 14 residues. Germline CDR1 is SGHRS and CDR2 is YFSETQ. Trimming removed 4 bases from V and 0 bases from J, with 11 bases in between. The CDR3 DNA follows: TGCGCCAGCAGCACGGACACTCGCTCCTACGAGCAGTACTTC. Translation: CASSTDTRSYEQYF. Together with reference TRBV5-1 and TRBJ2-7, the CDR3 gives the full variable domain: KAGVTQTPRYLIKTRGQQVTLSCSPISGHRSVSWYQQTPGQGLQFLFEYFSETQRNKGNFPGRFSGRQFSNSRSEMNVSTLELGDSALYLCASSTDTRSYEQYFGPGTRLTVT.

The chain uses TRBV5-5 and TRBJ1-2, with 10 nucleotides matching TRBD1. From germline, CDR1 is SGHKS and CDR2 YYEKEE (reference sequence). The J segment lost 6 bases and the V segment lost 4 bases, leaving 9 bases of the junction unmatched. This CDR3 contains 15 residues. CDR3 loop: CASSQMGDRGNGYTF. The CDR3 DNA follows: TGTGCCAGCAGCCAAATGGGGGACAGGGGAAATGGCTACACCTTC. Complete variable domain (other parts from reference TRBV5-5 and TRBJ1-2): DAGVTQSPTHLIKTRGQQVTLRCSPISGHKSVSWYQQVLGQGPQFIFQYYEKEERGRGNFPDRFSARQFPNYSSELNVNALLLGDSALYLCASSQMGDRGNGYTFGSGTRLTVV.

At least ten counts were recorded for this clonotype. J is TRBJ1-1 and V is TRBV7-9; D is possibly TRBD1 (6 bases). The V gene's germline CDR1 is SEHNR and CDR2 FQNEAQ (reference sequence). This CDR3 contains 12 residues. V lost 3 bases and J 7 bases, leaving 9 bases between the germline ends. The CDR3 DNA is TGTGCCAGCAGCTTCCAGGGGCTTGAAGCTTTCTTT. Translated: CASSFQGLEAFF.

This clonotype showed up many times. The J gene is TRBJ1-1, the V gene TRBV9; D remains ambiguous. The CDR3 extends over 13 amino acids. The germline V and J ends were trimmed by 0 bases and 1 base, with 4 bases remaining between them. In germline, CDR1 is SGDLS, CDR2 YYNGEE. CDR3 DNA: TGTGCCAGCAGCGTAGTCACGAACACTGAAGCTTTCTTT. Residues: CASSVVTNTEAFF.

The sample holds a few counts of this clonotype. This sequence joins TRBV19 and TRBJ2-5, with D perhaps matching TRBD1 or TRBD2 (6 bases each). Trimming pared 1 base from V and 4 bases from J, leaving 13 bases between. The CDR3 loop spans 15 amino acids. CDR1 and CDR2 from the germline V gene are LNHDA and SQIVND (reference sequence). DNA for the CDR3: TGTGCCAGTAGTATAGTGGGCAGGGGAGGAGAGACCCAGTACTTC. It translates to CASSIVGRGGETQYF.

This clonotype was recorded at least ten times. The chain carries TRBV7-2 and TRBJ2-5; 8 bases match TRBD2. The CDR3 length is 14 residues. The germline V gene encodes CDR1 SGHTA and CDR2 FQGNSA. The trim removed 4 bases at V and 5 bases at J, leaving 6 bases unmatched. The CDR3 here is CASSWTSFTETQYF. The CDR3 nucleotides read TGTGCCAGCAGCTGGACTAGCTTTACGGAGACCCAGTACTTC. Complete variable domain (other parts from reference TRBV7-2 and TRBJ2-5): GAGVSQSPSNKVTEKGKDVELRCDPISGHTALYWYRQSLGQGLEFLIYFQGNSAPDKSGLPSDRFSAERTGGSVSTLTIQRTQQEDSAVYLCASSWTSFTETQYFGPGTRLLVL.

The gene calls are TRBV28 and TRBJ2-7; 7 bases match TRBD2. The CDR3 consists of 14 residues. From germline, CDR1 is MDHEN and CDR2 SYDVKM. With 6 bases clipped from V and 1 base from J, the junction kept 6 bases outside the gene matches. CDR3 DNA sequence: TGTGCCAGCAGGGGGAGGGGCCTGTCCTACGAGCAGTACTTC. Translating gives CASRGRGLSYEQYF.

This clonotype has ten or more counts. The J gene is TRBJ2-7, the V gene TRBV20-1; D is uncertain. The CDR3 sequence is 13 residues long. V lost 2 bases, J lost 3 bases, and 11 bases lay in between. Germline assignment: CDR1 DFQATT and CDR2 SNEGSKA (reference sequence). CDR3 DNA: TGCAGTGCTAGAAACGACCGAAGCTACGAGCAGTACTTC. Translated: CSARNDRSYEQYF.

This sequence joins TRBV27 and TRBJ2-6; D ambiguous. CDR3 length: 15 residues. The V end lost 7 bases, the J end lost 2 bases, and 12 bases lay between the germline ends. Germline V lookup: CDR1 MNHEY, CDR2 SMNVEV (reference sequence). DNA for the CDR3: TGTGCCAGCAAGGATAAGGTCGCTGGGGCCAACGTCCTGACTTTC. Translating gives CASKDKVAGANVLTF.

This clonotype was seen repeatedly, ten times or more. This rearrangement joins TRBV7-2 to TRBJ2-2, with D possibly matching TRBD1 (5 bases). Germline V gene data show CDR1 as SGHTA and CDR2 as FQGNSA. The CDR3 has 14 amino acids. V was pared by 5 bases and J by 2 bases, with 9 bases between. Here the CDR3 DNA reads TGTGCCAGCAGCCCCGACAGAAACACCGGGGAGCTGTTTTTT. Translating it yields CASSPDRNTGELFF.

The chain is built from TRBV12-3 or TRBV12-4 and TRBJ1-1; 7 bases are a match to TRBD1. V lost 5 bases to trimming and J lost 5 bases; unmatched junction nucleotides: 5. This CDR3 contains 13 residues. The CDR3 is CASSTKQGTEAFF. In DNA, the CDR3 is TGTGCCAGCAGTACAAAACAGGGGACTGAAGCTTTCTTT.

The chain combines TRBV20-1 with TRBJ2-5; D uncertain. From germline, CDR1 is DFQATT and CDR2 SNEGSKA (reference sequence). Trimming left V 5 bases short and J 2 bases short, with 6 bases between. This CDR3 spans 11 amino acids. Here the CDR3 DNA reads TGCAGTGCTGACTCACAAGAGACCCAGTACTTC. Protein product: CSADSQETQYF.